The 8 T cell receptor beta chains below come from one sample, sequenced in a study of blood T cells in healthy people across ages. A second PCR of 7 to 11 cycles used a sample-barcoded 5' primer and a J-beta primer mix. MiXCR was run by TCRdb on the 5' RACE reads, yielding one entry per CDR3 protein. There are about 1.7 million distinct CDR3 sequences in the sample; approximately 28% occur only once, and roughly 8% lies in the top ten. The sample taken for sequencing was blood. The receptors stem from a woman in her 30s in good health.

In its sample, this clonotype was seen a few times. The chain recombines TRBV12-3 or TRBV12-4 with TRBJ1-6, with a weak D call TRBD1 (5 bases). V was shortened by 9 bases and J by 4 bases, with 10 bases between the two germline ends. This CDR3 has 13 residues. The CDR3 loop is CARVDSYNSPLHF. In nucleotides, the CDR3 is TGTGCCAGGGTCGACAGTTATAATTCACCCCTCCACTTT.

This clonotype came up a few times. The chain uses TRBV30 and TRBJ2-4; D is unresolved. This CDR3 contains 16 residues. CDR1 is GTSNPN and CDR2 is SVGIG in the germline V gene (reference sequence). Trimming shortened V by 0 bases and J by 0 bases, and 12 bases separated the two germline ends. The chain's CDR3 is CAWSVVGFRAKNIQYF. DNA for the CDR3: TGTGCCTGGAGTGTAGTAGGGTTCAGAGCCAAAAACATTCAGTACTTC.

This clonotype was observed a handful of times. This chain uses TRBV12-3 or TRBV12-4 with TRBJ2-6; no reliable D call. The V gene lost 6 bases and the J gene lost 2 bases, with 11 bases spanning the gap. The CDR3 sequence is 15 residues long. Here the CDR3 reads CASRLSAAGANVLTF. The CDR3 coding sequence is TGTGCCAGCAGACTATCGGCCGCTGGGGCCAACGTCCTGACTTTC.

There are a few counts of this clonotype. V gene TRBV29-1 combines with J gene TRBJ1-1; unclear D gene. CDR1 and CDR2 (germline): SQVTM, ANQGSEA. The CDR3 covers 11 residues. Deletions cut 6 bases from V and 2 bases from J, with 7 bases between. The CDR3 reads CSVKTNTEAFF. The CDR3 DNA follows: TGCAGCGTAAAGACAAACACTGAAGCTTTCTTT. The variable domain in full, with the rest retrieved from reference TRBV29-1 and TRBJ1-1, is SAVISQKPSRDICQRGTSLTIQCQVDSQVTMMFWYRQQPGQSLTLIATANQGSEATYESGFVIDKFPISRPNLTFSTLTVSNMSPEDSSIYLCSVKTNTEAFFGQGTRLTVV.

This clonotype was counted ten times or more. In DNA form, the CDR3 reads TGTGCCAGCCATATTAGCGGGGGGGCTCTCGGGTACAATGAGCAGTTCTTC. This codes for CASHISGGALGYNEQFF. The V call is TRBV28, the J call TRBJ2-1, with 11 nucleotides matching TRBD2. The germline V gene has CDR1 MDHEN and CDR2 SYDVKM. After removal of 8 bases from V and 4 bases from J, the junction contained 13 bases not matched to a gene. This CDR3 is built from 17 residues.

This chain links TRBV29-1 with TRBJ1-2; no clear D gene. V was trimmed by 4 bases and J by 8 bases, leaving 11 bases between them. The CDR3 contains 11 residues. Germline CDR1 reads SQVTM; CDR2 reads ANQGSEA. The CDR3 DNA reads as TGCAGCGTTGCCGCGGCCGGGGGCTACACCTTC. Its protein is CSVAAAGGYTF.

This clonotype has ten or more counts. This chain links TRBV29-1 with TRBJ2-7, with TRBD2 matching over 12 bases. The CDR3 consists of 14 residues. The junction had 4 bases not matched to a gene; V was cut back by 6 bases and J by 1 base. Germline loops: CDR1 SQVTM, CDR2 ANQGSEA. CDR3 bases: TGCAGCGTCCAGACTAGCGGGGGATCCTACGAGCAGTACTTC. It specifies CSVQTSGGSYEQYF.

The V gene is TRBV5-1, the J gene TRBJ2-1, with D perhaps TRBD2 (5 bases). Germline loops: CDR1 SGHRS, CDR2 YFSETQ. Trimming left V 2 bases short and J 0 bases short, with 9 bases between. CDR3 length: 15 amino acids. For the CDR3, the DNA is TGCGCCAGCAGCTTCCCTAGCACCTCCTACAATGAGCAGTTCTTC. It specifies CASSFPSTSYNEQFF. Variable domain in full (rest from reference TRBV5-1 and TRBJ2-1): KAGVTQTPRYLIKTRGQQVTLSCSPISGHRSVSWYQQTPGQGLQFLFEYFSETQRNKGNFPGRFSGRQFSNSRSEMNVSTLELGDSALYLCASSFPSTSYNEQFFGPGTRLTVL.